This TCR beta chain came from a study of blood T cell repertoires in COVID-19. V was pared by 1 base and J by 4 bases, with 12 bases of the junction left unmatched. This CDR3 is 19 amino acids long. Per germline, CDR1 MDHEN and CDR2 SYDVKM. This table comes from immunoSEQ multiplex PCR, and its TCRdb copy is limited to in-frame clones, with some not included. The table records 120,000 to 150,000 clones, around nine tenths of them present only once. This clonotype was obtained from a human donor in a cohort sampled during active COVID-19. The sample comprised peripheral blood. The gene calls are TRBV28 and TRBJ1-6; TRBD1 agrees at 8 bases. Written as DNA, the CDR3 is TGTGCCAGCAGTTTATACGGGCAGGGGGCGAGGAAATATAATTCACCCCTCCACTTT. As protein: CASSLYGQGARKYNSPLHF.